One sample yielded the 12 T cell receptor beta chains listed below, sequenced in a study of cytomegalovirus exposure and HLA in healthy donors. The PCR had 60 Vbeta and 13 Jbeta primers. This table comes from immunoSEQ multiplex PCR, and its TCRdb copy is limited to in-frame clones, with some not included. This sample yields some 130,000 clones, of which over 75% are seen a single time; approximately 4.3% belongs to the top ten. Sequenced sample: PBMCs. The receptors stem from a man aged 25 to 40 in good health.

This chain uses TRBV5-1 with TRBJ2-2; D not resolved. Germline lookup yields CDR1 SGHRS and CDR2 YFSETQ. Between the trimmed V and J ends, which lost 0 bases and 2 bases, there was a span of 5 bases. The CDR3 length is 14 residues. DNA of the CDR3: TGCGCCAGCAGCTTGGAACAAAACACCGGGGAGCTGTTTTTT. The encoded protein is CASSLEQNTGELFF.

The gene calls are TRBV7-6 and TRBJ2-5; tentatively, D is TRBD1 (5 bases). The CDR3 totals 15 residues. The germline V gene encodes CDR1 SGHVS and CDR2 FNYEAQ. Trimming pared 2 bases from V and 1 base from J, leaving 11 bases between. The CDR3 bases are TGTGCCAGCAGCTTATTCACAGGTAGCCAAGAGACCCAGTACTTC. It is translated as CASSLFTGSQETQYF.

The gene calls are TRBV5-1 and TRBJ2-7; maybe TRBD2 (6 bases). V lost 2 bases and J lost 7, with 16 bases in between. CDR3 length equals 14 residues. CDR1 SGHRS and CDR2 YFSETQ come from the germline V gene. CDR3 sequence reads: CASSLGRGLGEQYF. CDR3 nucleotide sequence: TGCGCCAGCAGCTTAGGTAGGGGACTTGGGGAGCAGTACTTC.

This clone was detected only a few times. The chain links TRBV5-4 to TRBJ2-2, with D uncertain. CDR1 SGHNT and CDR2 YYREEE come from the germline V gene (reference sequence). The CDR3 consists of 14 residues. V dropped 4 bases and J dropped 6 bases, with 13 bases sitting between them. CDR3 amino acids: CASSIDISSGELFF. The CDR3 DNA reads as TGTGCCAGCAGCATTGACATTTCGTCCGGGGAGCTGTTTTTT.

This rearrangement joins TRBV5-5 to TRBJ2-1; tentatively, D is TRBD2 (7 bases). Trimming shortened V by 0 bases and J by 5 bases, and 12 bases separated the two germline ends. Germline CDR1 is SGHKS and CDR2 is YYEKEE (reference sequence). The CDR3 is 15 residues long. For the CDR3, the DNA is TGTGCCAGCAGCTTGGCGGGCGGGGGCCACAATGAGCAGTTCTTC. Translated, it gives CASSLAGGGHNEQFF.

V is TRBV9 and J is TRBJ2-3; 11 nucleotides agree with TRBD2. Germline lookup yields CDR1 SGDLS and CDR2 YYNGEE. The CDR3 runs 15 residues. With 4 bases clipped from V and 6 bases from J, the junction kept 7 bases outside the gene matches. CDR3 sequence: CASSPTSGRVDTQYF. The CDR3 DNA reads TGTGCCAGCAGCCCCACTAGCGGGAGAGTGGATACGCAGTATTTT.

This clone has a single count. The chain joins TRBV28 to TRBJ2-1; tentatively, D is TRBD1 (5 bases). This CDR3 has 16 residues. V shed 5 bases and J shed 4 bases, with 18 bases lying between them. The germline gives CDR1 MDHEN, CDR2 SYDVKM. CDR3: CASSKGWQGSYNEQFF. As DNA, the CDR3 is TGTGCCAGCAGTAAGGGGTGGCAGGGTTCTTACAATGAGCAGTTCTTC.

The J gene is TRBJ2-2, the V gene TRBV5-5; D ambiguous. The CDR3 contains 15 residues. Germline CDR1 reads SGHKS; CDR2 reads YYEKEE (reference sequence). V lost 0 bases and J lost 3, with 9 bases in between. CDR3 coding DNA: TGTGCCAGCAGCTTGGCCGGTGGAGACACCGGGGAGCTGTTTTTT. Its translation is CASSLAGGDTGELFF.

The chain couples TRBV11-2 to TRBJ2-2; the match to TRBD2 covers 12 bases. V dropped 4 bases and J dropped 7; count of bases not matched to a gene: 4. The germline V gene encodes CDR1 SGHAT and CDR2 FQNNGV. The CDR3 length is 15 residues. CDR3 sequence (DNA): TGTGCCAGCAGCTACGGACTAGCGGGAAACGGGGAGCTGTTTTTT. Its protein is CASSYGLAGNGELFF.

The chain has TRBV6-4 and TRBJ2-2; D possibly corresponds to TRBD1 (6 bases). The CDR3 extends over 16 amino acids. Germline loops: CDR1 MRHNA, CDR2 SNTAGT. With 4 bases removed from V and 1 base from J, the gap between germline ends came to 13 bases. CDR3 nucleotides: TGTGCCAGCAGTGGCACCGGGACACTGAACACCGGGGAGCTGTTTTTT. Translating gives CASSGTGTLNTGELFF.

V usage is TRBV7-6 and J usage is TRBJ2-5, with D uncertain. This CDR3 is built from 13 residues. V lost 4 bases, J lost 1 base, and 7 bases lay in between. The germline CDR1 and CDR2 sequences are SGHVS and FNYEAQ. CDR3 sequence (DNA): TGTGCCAGCAGCTCCTCCCCCCAAGAGACCCAGTACTTC. This translates into CASSSSPQETQYF.

The chain links TRBV7-2 to TRBJ2-1, with 7 bases matching TRBD1. Germline CDR1 SGHTA, CDR2 FQGNSA. The CDR3 sequence is 16 residues long. The junction had 8 bases not matched to a gene; V was cut back by 4 bases and J by 2 bases. The CDR3 DNA is TGTGCCAGCAGCTCTCGACCGGGACAGACCTACAATGAGCAGTTCTTC. Its protein product is CASSSRPGQTYNEQFF.